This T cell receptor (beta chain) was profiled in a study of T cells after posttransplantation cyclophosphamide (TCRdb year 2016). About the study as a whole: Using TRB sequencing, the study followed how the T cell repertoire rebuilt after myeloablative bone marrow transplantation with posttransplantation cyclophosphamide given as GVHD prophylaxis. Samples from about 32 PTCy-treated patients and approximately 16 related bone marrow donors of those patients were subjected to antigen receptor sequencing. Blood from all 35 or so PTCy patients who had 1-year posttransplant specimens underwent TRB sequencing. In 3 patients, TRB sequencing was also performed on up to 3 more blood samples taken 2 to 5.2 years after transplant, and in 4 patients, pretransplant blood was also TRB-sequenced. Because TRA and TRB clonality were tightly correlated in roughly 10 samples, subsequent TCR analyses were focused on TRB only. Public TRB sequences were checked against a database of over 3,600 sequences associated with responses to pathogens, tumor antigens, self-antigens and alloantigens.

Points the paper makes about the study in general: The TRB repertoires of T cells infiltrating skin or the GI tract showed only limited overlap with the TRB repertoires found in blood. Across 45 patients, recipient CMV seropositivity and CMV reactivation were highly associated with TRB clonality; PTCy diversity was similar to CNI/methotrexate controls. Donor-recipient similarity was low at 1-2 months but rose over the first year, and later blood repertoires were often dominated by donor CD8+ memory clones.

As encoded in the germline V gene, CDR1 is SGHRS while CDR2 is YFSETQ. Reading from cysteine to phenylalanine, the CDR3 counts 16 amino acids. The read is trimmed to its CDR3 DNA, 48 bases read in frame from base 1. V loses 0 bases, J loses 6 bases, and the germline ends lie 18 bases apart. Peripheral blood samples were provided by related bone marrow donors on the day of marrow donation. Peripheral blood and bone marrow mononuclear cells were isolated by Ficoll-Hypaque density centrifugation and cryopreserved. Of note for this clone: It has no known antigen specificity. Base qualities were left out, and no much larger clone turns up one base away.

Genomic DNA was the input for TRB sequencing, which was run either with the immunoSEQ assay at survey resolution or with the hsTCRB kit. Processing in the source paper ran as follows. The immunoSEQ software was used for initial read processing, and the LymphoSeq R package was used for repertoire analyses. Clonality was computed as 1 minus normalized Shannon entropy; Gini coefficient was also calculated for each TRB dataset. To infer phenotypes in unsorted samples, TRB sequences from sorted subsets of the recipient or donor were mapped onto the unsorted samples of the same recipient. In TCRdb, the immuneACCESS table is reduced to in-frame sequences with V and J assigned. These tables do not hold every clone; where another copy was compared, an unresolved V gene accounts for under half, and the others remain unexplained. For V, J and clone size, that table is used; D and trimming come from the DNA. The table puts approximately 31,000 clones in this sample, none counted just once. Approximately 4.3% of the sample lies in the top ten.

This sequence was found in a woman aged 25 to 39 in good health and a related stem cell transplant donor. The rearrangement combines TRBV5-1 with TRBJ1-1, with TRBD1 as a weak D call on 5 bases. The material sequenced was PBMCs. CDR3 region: CASSLAGGGRRAEAFF. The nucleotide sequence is TGCGCCAGCAGCTTGGCCGGGGGGGGGAGAAGGGCTGAAGCTTTCTTT.